This TCR beta chain is drawn from a study of regulatory T cells in long-lasting Graves disease. Across the study: Graves' cases, newly diagnosed, had used antithyroid drugs under 3 months. Study-level findings and limits: There were preferences for TRBV28, TRBJ1-2 and TRBJ2-5 in persistent disease.

Deletions cut 6 bases from V and 1 base from J, with 7 bases between. The CDR3 sequence is 12 residues long. CDR1 and CDR2 (germline): MDHEN, SYDVKM. This clonotype was picked up a small number of times. Its specificity is unknown. Through Arm-PCR of CDR3 regions and iRepertoire HTBI primers, TCR beta libraries were built. TCRdb independently ran MiXCR on the multiplex PCR reads; one entry per CDR3 protein. The data contain some 500,000 distinct CDR3 sequences, more than 15% of them singletons. Regarding time point: newly diagnosed GD, antithyroid drugs for less than 3 months. The TCR library was prepared using RNA isolated from PBMCs. As a group, patients came from one endocrinology department in Xi'an, China. Peripheral blood, about 9 milliliters of it, was drawn into EDTA tubes. The same sample was also used in a study of T cells in Graves' hyperthyroidism and ophthalmopathy.

The material was peripheral blood mononuclear cells (PBMCs), obtained at new diagnosis, from a patient treated with antithyroid drugs. This sequence was found in a woman aged 40 to 65 with Graves disease. The J gene is TRBJ2-7, the V gene TRBV28; D unclear. CDR3 residues: CASSAVSYEQYF. In DNA, the CDR3 is TGTGCCAGCAGCGCCGTATCCTACGAGCAGTACTTC. Full variable domain (missing parts from reference TRBV28 and TRBJ2-7): DVKVTQSSRYLVKRTGEKVFLECVQDMDHENMFWYRQDPGLGLRLIYFSYDVKMKEKGDIPEGYSVSREKKERFSLILESASTNQTSMYLCASSAVSYEQYFGPGTRLTVT.